A single sample gave rise to the 28 T cell receptor beta chains below, sequenced in a study of CD8 T cells in Susac syndrome. Random hexamers were used to reverse transcribe roughly 0.45 to 1 ug of RNA. TCRdb redid the calling of the immunoSEQ multiplex PCR reads with MiXCR, one entry per CDR3 protein. This sample has more than 150,000 distinct CDR3 sequences, with approximately 95% found just once. Material: CD4+ T cells from PBMCs. Every receptor here comes from a human donor with Susac syndrome.

The rearrangement uses TRBV27 and TRBJ2-1; 7 bases are a match to TRBD1. The CDR3 totals 14 residues. Per the germline V gene, CDR1 is MNHEY and CDR2 is SMNVEV (reference sequence). Losses at the gene ends were 4 bases for V and 5 bases for J; bases not matched to a gene: 5. The CDR3 spells CASSSPTGNNEQFF. The CDR3 DNA reads TGTGCCAGCAGTTCCCCGACAGGGAACAATGAGCAGTTCTTC.

This chain links TRBV20-1 with TRBJ2-1, with 8 bases identical to TRBD2. V was pared by 5 bases and J by 7 bases, with 10 bases of the junction left unmatched. Germline CDR1 and CDR2: DFQATT and SNEGSKA (reference sequence). This CDR3 is 14 amino acids long. Here the CDR3 reads CSARGGPGENEQFF. CDR3 DNA: TGCAGTGCTCGGGGGGGCCCAGGTGAGAATGAGCAGTTCTTC.

The V and J genes are TRBV6-1 and TRBJ1-1; tentatively, D is TRBD1 (5 bases). The V gene lost 6 bases and the J gene lost 3 bases, with 20 bases spanning the gap. From germline, CDR1 is MNHNS and CDR2 SASEGT. There are 16 residues in the CDR3. The DNA for the CDR3 is TGTGCCAGCAGGGGCGTGTCGGTGTCGGGGCACACTGAAGCTTTCTTT. Translating gives CASRGVSVSGHTEAFF.

The chain links TRBV20-1 to TRBJ2-3, with TRBD2 identical over 12 bases. This CDR3 has 16 residues. Germline V gene sequence: CDR1 DFQATT, CDR2 SNEGSKA (reference sequence). V dropped 5 bases and J dropped 6; count of bases not matched to a gene: 12. The CDR3 loop is CSAGSASGGAGDTQYF. CDR3 nucleotide sequence: TGCAGTGCTGGTTCGGCTAGCGGGGGGGCCGGGGATACGCAGTATTTT.

In this sample, this clonotype turned up once. V is TRBV4-1 and J is TRBJ1-1; 7 nucleotides line up with TRBD1. With 0 bases clipped from V and 10 bases from J, the junction kept 11 bases outside the gene matches. CDR1 and CDR2 (germline): MGHRA, YSYEKL. The CDR3 covers 15 residues. The CDR3 loop is CASSQEMAGGNVAFF. DNA for the CDR3: TGCGCCAGCAGCCAAGAAATGGCAGGGGGGAACGTAGCTTTCTTT.

The CDR3 DNA follows: TGCAGTGCTAGACGCCGGGGTCTCTATAATTCACCCCTCCACTTT. Residues: CSARRRGLYNSPLHF. V gene TRBV20-1 combines with J gene TRBJ1-6; D gene ambiguous. CDR1 and CDR2 from the germline V gene are DFQATT and SNEGSKA (reference sequence). This CDR3 region has 15 residues. Between the trimmed V and J ends, which lost 2 bases and 3 bases, there was a span of 11 bases.

The CDR3 loop is CAWNTVAASDTQYF. CDR3 nucleotides: TGTGCCTGGAACACGGTAGCAGCCTCGGATACGCAGTATTTT. The V call is TRBV30, the J call TRBJ2-3, with no clear D. This CDR3 region has 14 residues. CDR1 is GTSNPN and CDR2 is SVGIG in the germline V gene (reference sequence). Trimming took off 4 bases at V and 6 bases at J, with 17 bases between the two ends. The variable domain in full, with the rest retrieved from reference TRBV30 and TRBJ2-3, is SQTIHQWPATLVQPVGSPLSLECTVEGTSNPNLYWYRQAAGRGLQLLFYSVGIGQISSEVPQNLSASRPQDRQFILSSKKLLLSDSGFYLCAWNTVAASDTQYFGPGTRLTVL.

J is TRBJ1-2 and V is TRBV4-3; the match to TRBD1 covers 11 bases. The CDR3 spans 16 residues. The germline gives CDR1 LGHNA, CDR2 YSLEER. V was clipped by 3 bases and J by 8 bases; unmatched bases: 11. CDR3 DNA: TGCGCCAGCAGCCAGCGGCCGGGACAGGGGGAGGGAGGCTACACCTTC. It yields the protein CASSQRPGQGEGGYTF.

The V gene is TRBV7-8, the J gene TRBJ1-1; possibly TRBD1 for D (5 bases). Germline CDR1 SGHVS, CDR2 FQNEAQ. There are 15 residues in the CDR3. The V and J ends lost 0 bases and 1 base respectively, with 9 bases between them. In DNA form, the CDR3 reads TGTGCCAGCAGCTTAGCGATCGGACAGAACACTGAAGCTTTCTTT. This sequence encodes CASSLAIGQNTEAFF.

The rearrangement uses TRBV30 and TRBJ1-4, with D perhaps matching TRBD1 (5 bases). The CDR3 spans 14 residues. The germline V gene has CDR1 GTSNPN and CDR2 SVGIG (reference sequence). Trimming removed 2 bases at V and 3 bases at J, with 10 bases between. Here the CDR3 reads CAWSSTQANEKLFF. The CDR3 DNA reads as TGTGCCTGGAGTAGTACACAGGCTAATGAAAAACTGTTTTTT. Drawing the rest from reference TRBV30 and TRBJ1-4, the complete variable domain is SQTIHQWPATLVQPVGSPLSLECTVEGTSNPNLYWYRQAAGRGLQLLFYSVGIGQISSEVPQNLSASRPQDRQFILSSKKLLLSDSGFYLCAWSSTQANEKLFFGSGTQLSVL.

DNA for the CDR3: TGTGCCTGGACTCCAGGGGGTTTCGAGACCCAGTACTTC. This gives the protein CAWTPGGFETQYF. The chain has TRBV30 and TRBJ2-5, with 7 bases matching TRBD1. CDR1 is GTSNPN, CDR2 SVGIG, per germline (reference sequence). The CDR3 covers 13 residues. Losses at the gene ends were 4 bases for V and 5 bases for J; bases not matched to a gene: 7.

V usage is TRBV5-6 and J usage is TRBJ1-2; D not resolved. Trimming shortened V by 6 bases and J by 8 bases, and 14 bases separated the two germline ends. The CDR3 consists of 12 residues. The germline V gene has CDR1 SGHDT and CDR2 YYEEEE. The CDR3 coding sequence is TGTGCCAGCACCCTTTACCTATCCGGCTACACCTTC. This sequence encodes CASTLYLSGYTF.

The chain employs TRBV9 and TRBJ1-4; TRBD1 might be the D (5 bases). Trimming shortened V by 3 bases and J by 5 bases, and 5 bases separated the two germline ends. This CDR3 has 12 residues. Germline V CDR1 and CDR2: SGDLS, YYNGEE. The CDR3 reads CASSGGNEKLFF. CDR3 coding DNA: TGTGCCAGCAGCGGGGGGAATGAAAAACTGTTTTTT. Looking up the rest from reference TRBV9 and TRBJ1-4 gives the full variable domain: DSGVTQTPKHLITATGQRVTLRCSPRSGDLSVYWYQQSLDQGLQFLIQYYNGEERAKGNILERFSAQQFPDLHSELNLSSLELGDSALYFCASSGGNEKLFFGSGTQLSVL.

The gene calls are TRBV7-9 and TRBJ1-2; D is uncertain. The V and J ends lost 3 bases and 1 base respectively, with 6 bases between them. Germline V gives CDR1 SEHNR, CDR2 FQNEAQ (reference sequence). This CDR3 region has 13 residues. This chain's CDR3 is CASSFLRNYGYTF. The DNA of the CDR3 is TGTGCCAGCAGCTTCCTCCGTAACTATGGCTACACCTTC.

The rearrangement links TRBV30 to TRBJ2-4; a weak D match, TRBD1 (6 bases). The CDR3 is made up of 15 amino acids. V was trimmed by 4 bases and J by 0 bases, leaving 13 bases between them. Per germline, CDR1 GTSNPN and CDR2 SVGIG (reference sequence). The DNA for the CDR3 is TGTGCCTGGACTACAGGGCCATTAGCCAAAAACATTCAGTACTTC. Its translation is CAWTTGPLAKNIQYF.

V gene TRBV20-1 combines with J gene TRBJ2-5; tentatively, D is TRBD1 or TRBD2 (5 bases each). The CDR3 sequence is 13 residues long. The germline V gene encodes CDR1 DFQATT and CDR2 SNEGSKA (reference sequence). The CDR3 sequence: CSGARRVQETQYF. CDR3 DNA: TGCTCCGGGGCGAGGCGAGTCCAAGAGACCCAGTACTTC.

The chain joins TRBV12-3 or TRBV12-4 to TRBJ2-7, with D maybe TRBD2 (5 bases). Trimming took off 2 bases at V and 7 bases at J, with 15 bases between the two ends. The CDR3 is 14 residues long. CDR3 sequence (DNA): TGTGCCAGCAGTTTAAGTTCCGGGGTGGAAGAGCAGTACTTC. It is translated as CASSLSSGVEEQYF.

This chain joins TRBV7-2 and TRBJ2-7, with no clear D. CDR3 length: 13 residues. In germline, CDR1 is SGHTA, CDR2 FQGNSA. V shed 3 bases and J shed 2 bases, with 8 bases lying between them. The CDR3 DNA reads as TGTGCCAGCAGCTTCTTAGGAGCCTACGAGCAGTACTTC. This encodes CASSFLGAYEQYF.

The chain is built from TRBV20-1 and TRBJ2-6; no clear D. Between the trimmed V and J ends, which lost 5 bases and 0 bases, there was a span of 8 bases. This CDR3 is built from 14 residues. Germline V gives CDR1 DFQATT, CDR2 SNEGSKA (reference sequence). The CDR3 region has the DNA TGCAGTGCTGGCTACTACTCTGGGGCCAACGTCCTGACTTTC. Protein sequence: CSAGYYSGANVLTF.

The rearrangement joins TRBV20-1 to TRBJ2-1; D is possibly TRBD1 (6 bases). CDR1 DFQATT and CDR2 SNEGSKA come from the germline V gene (reference sequence). Trimming removed 8 bases from V and 5 bases from J, with 13 bases in between. CDR3 length: 12 residues. Here the CDR3 DNA reads TGCAGTCCAGGGGTGGAGGACAATGAGCAGTTCTTC. Residues: CSPGVEDNEQFF.

The chain uses TRBV30 and TRBJ1-2; possible D gene TRBD1, 6 bases. Trimming shortened V by 1 base and J by 6 bases, and 9 bases separated the two germline ends. The V gene's germline CDR1 is GTSNPN and CDR2 SVGIG (reference sequence). This CDR3 has 12 residues. CDR3 nucleotide sequence: TGTGCCTGGAGTGACAGGGAACATGGCTACACCTTC. This encodes CAWSDREHGYTF.

This chain joins TRBV19 and TRBJ1-2, with D perhaps TRBD1 (5 bases). The length of the CDR3 is 16 residues. Per germline, CDR1 LNHDA and CDR2 SQIVND (reference sequence). Trimming removed 2 bases at V and 4 bases at J, with 17 bases between. The CDR3 region has the DNA TGTGCCAGTAGTATATCCCGCGAGGCAGGGATCTATGGCTACACCTTC. Translation: CASSISREAGIYGYTF.

This chain connects TRBV14 to TRBJ2-1; D is unresolved. This CDR3 has 11 residues. Trimming took off 0 bases at V and 9 bases at J, with 3 bases between the two ends. Germline CDR1 reads SGHDN; CDR2 reads FVKESK. The CDR3 DNA reads as TGTGCCAGCAGCCAAGATACTGAGCAGTTCTTC. This gives the protein CASSQDTEQFF.

In its sample, this clonotype was seen a few times. The V call is TRBV6-2 or TRBV6-3, the J call TRBJ2-2; no clear D. CDR3 length: 12 amino acids. Germline assignment: CDR1 MNHEY and CDR2 SVGEGT. With 4 bases removed from V and 5 bases from J, the gap between germline ends came to 5 bases. The CDR3 here is CASSFHTGELFF. Here the CDR3 DNA reads TGTGCCAGCAGTTTCCATACCGGGGAGCTGTTTTTT.

The rearrangement joins TRBV14 to TRBJ2-3; D is uncertain. Trimming removed 0 bases at V and 1 base at J, with 8 bases between. This CDR3 is 15 amino acids long. The germline V gene has CDR1 SGHDN and CDR2 FVKESK. The CDR3 spells CASSQDRQGTDTQYF. CDR3 bases: TGTGCCAGCAGCCAAGATAGGCAGGGCACAGATACGCAGTATTTT. Using reference TRBV14 and TRBJ2-3 for the parts outside the CDR3, the full variable domain is EAGVTQFPSHSVIEKGQTVTLRCDPISGHDNLYWYRRVMGKEIKFLLHFVKESKQDESGMPNNRFLAERTGGTYSTLKVQPAELEDSGVYFCASSQDRQGTDTQYFGPGTRLTVL.

The rearrangement joins TRBV3-1 to TRBJ2-2; D might be TRBD1 (5 bases). This CDR3 comprises 13 residues. Germline CDR1 is LGHDT and CDR2 is YNNKEL (reference sequence). V was trimmed by 1 base and J by 11 bases, leaving 11 bases between them. CDR3: CASSQVRGIELFF. The CDR3, as DNA: TGTGCCAGCAGCCAAGTTAGGGGAATCGAGCTGTTTTTT. Full variable domain (outside the CDR3, taken from reference TRBV3-1 and TRBJ2-2): DTAVSQTPKYLVTQMGNDKSIKCEQNLGHDTMYWYKQDSKKFLKIMFSYNNKELIINETVPNRFSPKSPDKAHLNLHINSLELGDSAVYFCASSQVRGIELFFGEGSRLTVL.

V is TRBV6-5 and J is TRBJ1-2; 11 positions match TRBD1. Per the germline V gene, CDR1 is MNHEY and CDR2 is SVGAGI. The CDR3 totals 16 residues. J gave up 4 bases and V 2 bases, and 6 bases lay outside the gene matches. CDR3 region: CASSYVRTGGFYGYTF. The CDR3 DNA follows: TGTGCCAGCAGTTACGTCCGGACAGGGGGCTTCTATGGCTACACCTTC.

The chain couples TRBV12-3 or TRBV12-4 to TRBJ2-2; 7 bases are a match to TRBD1. The trim removed 6 bases at V and 7 bases at J, leaving 5 bases unmatched. The CDR3 is made up of 13 amino acids. CDR3 amino acids: CASSPDRVGELFF. The CDR3 DNA sequence: TGTGCCAGCAGCCCTGACAGGGTCGGGGAGCTGTTTTTT.